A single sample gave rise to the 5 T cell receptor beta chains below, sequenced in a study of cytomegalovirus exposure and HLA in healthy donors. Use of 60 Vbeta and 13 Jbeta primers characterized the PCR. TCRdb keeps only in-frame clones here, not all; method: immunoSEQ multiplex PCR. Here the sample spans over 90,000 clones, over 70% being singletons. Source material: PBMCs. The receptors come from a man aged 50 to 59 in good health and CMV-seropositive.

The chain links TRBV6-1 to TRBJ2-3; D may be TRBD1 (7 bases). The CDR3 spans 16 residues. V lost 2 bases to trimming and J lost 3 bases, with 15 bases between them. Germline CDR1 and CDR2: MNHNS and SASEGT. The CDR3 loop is CASSEIGGGVTDTQYF. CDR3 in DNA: TGTGCCAGCAGTGAAATTGGAGGGGGCGTGACAGATACGCAGTATTTT.

The CDR3 nucleotides read TGTGCCAGCAGCCAAGATCGGGACAGGGGGCGCCCAGATACGCAGTATTTT. Its translation: CASSQDRDRGRPDTQYF. This sequence joins TRBV4-2 and TRBJ2-3, with 12 bases fitting TRBD1. Losses at the gene ends were 0 bases for V and 4 bases for J; bases not matched to a gene: 5. Germline loops: CDR1 LGHNA, CDR2 YNFKEQ. The CDR3 consists of 17 residues.

The CDR3 spells CASSPSGGSSYNEQFF. CDR3 nucleotides: TGTGCCAGCAGTCCCTCGGGCGGGAGCTCCTACAATGAGCAGTTCTTC. This chain uses TRBV27 with TRBJ2-1, with 7 bases aligning to TRBD2. The junction had 7 bases not matched to a gene; V was cut back by 5 bases and J by 0 bases. The V gene's germline CDR1 is MNHEY and CDR2 SMNVEV (reference sequence). This CDR3 contains 16 residues.

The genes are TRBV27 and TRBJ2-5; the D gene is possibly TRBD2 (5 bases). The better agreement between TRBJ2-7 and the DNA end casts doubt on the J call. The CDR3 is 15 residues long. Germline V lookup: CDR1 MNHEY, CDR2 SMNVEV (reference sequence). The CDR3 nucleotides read TGTGCCAGCAGCCATGACTACGCCCTGTCCTACGAGCAGTACTTC. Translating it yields CASSHDYALSYEQYF.

CDR3 nucleotides: TGTGCCAGCAGCTTCCGGGACAGTACCGGGGAGCTGTTTTTT. It translates to CASSFRDSTGELFF. The V gene is TRBV7-6, the J gene TRBJ2-2; 7 bases are a match to TRBD1. The length of the CDR3 is 14 residues. V lost 3 bases and J lost 5; bases outside the gene matches: 3. Per the germline V gene, CDR1 is SGHVS and CDR2 is FNYEAQ.